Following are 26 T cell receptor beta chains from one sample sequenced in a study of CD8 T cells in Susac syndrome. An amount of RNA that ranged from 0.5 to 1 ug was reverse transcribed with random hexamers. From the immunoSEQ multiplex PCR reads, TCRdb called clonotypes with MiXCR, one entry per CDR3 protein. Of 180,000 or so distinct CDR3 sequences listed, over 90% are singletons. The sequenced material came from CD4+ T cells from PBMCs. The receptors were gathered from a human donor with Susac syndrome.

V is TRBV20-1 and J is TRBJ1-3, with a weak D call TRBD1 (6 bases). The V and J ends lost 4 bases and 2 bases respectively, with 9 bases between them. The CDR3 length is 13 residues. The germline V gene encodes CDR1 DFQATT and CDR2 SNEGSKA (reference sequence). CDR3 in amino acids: CSAIRGTGNTIYF. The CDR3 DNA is TGCAGTGCTATCAGGGGAACTGGAAACACCATATATTTT.

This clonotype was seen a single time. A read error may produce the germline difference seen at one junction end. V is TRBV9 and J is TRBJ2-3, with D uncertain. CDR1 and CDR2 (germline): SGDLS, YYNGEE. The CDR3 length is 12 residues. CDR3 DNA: TGTGTCAGCAGCGTACGTGAAGATACGCAGTATTTT. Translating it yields CVSSVREDTQYF.

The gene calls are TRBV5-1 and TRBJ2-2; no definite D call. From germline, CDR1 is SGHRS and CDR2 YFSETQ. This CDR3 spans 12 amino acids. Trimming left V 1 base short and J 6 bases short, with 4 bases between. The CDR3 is CASSLHSGELFF. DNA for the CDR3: TGCGCCAGCAGCTTGCATTCCGGGGAGCTGTTTTTT.

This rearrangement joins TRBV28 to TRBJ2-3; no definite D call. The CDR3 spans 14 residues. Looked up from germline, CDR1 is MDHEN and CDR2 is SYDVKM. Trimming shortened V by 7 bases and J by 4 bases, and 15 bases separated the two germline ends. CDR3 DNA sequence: TGTGCCAGCACACGGTCCCTGACCGCAGATACGCAGTATTTT. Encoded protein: CASTRSLTADTQYF. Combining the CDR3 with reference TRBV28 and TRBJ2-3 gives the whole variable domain DVKVTQSSRYLVKRTGEKVFLECVQDMDHENMFWYRQDPGLGLRLIYFSYDVKMKEKGDIPEGYSVSREKKERFSLILESASTNQTSMYLCASTRSLTADTQYFGPGTRLTVL.

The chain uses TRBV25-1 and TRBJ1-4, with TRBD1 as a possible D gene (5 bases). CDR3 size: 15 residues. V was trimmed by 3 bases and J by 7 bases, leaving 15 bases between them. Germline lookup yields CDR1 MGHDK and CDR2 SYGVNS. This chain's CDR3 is CASSDPREGSEKLFF. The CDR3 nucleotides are TGTGCCAGCAGTGACCCCAGGGAGGGGAGTGAAAAACTGTTTTTT.

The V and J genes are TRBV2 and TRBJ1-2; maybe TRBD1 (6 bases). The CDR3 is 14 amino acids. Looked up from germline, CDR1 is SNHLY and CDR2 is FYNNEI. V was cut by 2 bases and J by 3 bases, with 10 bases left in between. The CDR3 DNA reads TGTGCCAGCAGTGAACGGGGGCGAGACTATGGCTACACCTTC. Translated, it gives CASSERGRDYGYTF.

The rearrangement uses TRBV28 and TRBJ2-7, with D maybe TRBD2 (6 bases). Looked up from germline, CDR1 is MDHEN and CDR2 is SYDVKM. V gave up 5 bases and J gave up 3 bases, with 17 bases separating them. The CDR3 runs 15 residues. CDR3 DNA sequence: TGTGCCAGCAGTCCGCCGGGAGCGGTCTTCTACGAGCAGTACTTC. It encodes CASSPPGAVFYEQYF.

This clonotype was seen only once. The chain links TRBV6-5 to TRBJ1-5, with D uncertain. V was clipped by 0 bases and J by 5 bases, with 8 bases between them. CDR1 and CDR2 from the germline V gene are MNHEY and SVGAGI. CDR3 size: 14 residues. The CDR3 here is CASSYSSDYQPQHF. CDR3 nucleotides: TGTGCCAGCAGTTACTCGAGCGACTATCAGCCCCAGCATTTT.

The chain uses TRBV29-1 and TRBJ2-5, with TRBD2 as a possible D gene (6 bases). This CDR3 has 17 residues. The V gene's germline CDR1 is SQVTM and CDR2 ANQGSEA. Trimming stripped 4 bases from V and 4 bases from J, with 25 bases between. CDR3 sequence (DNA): TGCAGCGTTGTCAGTAGTGTAGCTAGCGCCCCCAGAGAGACCCAGTACTTC. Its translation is CSVVSSVASAPRETQYF.

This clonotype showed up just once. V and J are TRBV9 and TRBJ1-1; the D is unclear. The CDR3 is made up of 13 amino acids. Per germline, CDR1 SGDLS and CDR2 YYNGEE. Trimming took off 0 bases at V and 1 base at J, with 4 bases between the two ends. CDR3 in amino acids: CASSVGTNTEAFF. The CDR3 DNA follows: TGTGCCAGCAGCGTAGGAACGAACACTGAAGCTTTCTTT.

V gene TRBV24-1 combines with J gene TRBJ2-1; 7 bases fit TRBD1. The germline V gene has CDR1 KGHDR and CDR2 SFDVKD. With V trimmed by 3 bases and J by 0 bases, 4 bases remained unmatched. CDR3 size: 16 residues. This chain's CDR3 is CATSDRNRGSYNEQFF. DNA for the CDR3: TGTGCCACCAGTGATCGTAACAGGGGCTCCTACAATGAGCAGTTCTTC.

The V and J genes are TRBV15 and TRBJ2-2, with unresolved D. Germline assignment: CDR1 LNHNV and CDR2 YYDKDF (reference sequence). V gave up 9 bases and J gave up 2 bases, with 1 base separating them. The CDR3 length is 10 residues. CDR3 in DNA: TGTGCCACAAACACCGGGGAGCTGTTTTTT. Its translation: CATNTGELFF. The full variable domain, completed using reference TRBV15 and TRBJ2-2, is DAMVIQNPRYQVTQFGKPVTLSCSQTLNHNVMYWYQQKSSQAPKLLFHYYDKDFNNEADTPDNFQSRRPNTSFCFLDIRSPGLGDTAMYLCATNTGELFFGEGSRLTVL.

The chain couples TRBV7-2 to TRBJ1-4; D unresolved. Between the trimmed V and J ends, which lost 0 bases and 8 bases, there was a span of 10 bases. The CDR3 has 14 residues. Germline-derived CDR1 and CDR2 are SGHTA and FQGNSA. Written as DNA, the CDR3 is TGTGCCAGCAGCTTAGCATGGCACTCGGAAAAACTGTTTTTT. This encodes CASSLAWHSEKLFF.

CDR3 residues: CAWFTGIVPFF. The CDR3 region has the DNA TGTGCCTGGTTTACAGGGATTGTGCCTTTCTTT. V is TRBV30 and J is TRBJ1-1, with D tentatively TRBD1 (6 bases). There are 11 residues in the CDR3. Looked up from germline, CDR1 is GTSNPN and CDR2 is SVGIG (reference sequence). Trimming removed 5 bases from V and 12 bases from J, with 16 bases in between.

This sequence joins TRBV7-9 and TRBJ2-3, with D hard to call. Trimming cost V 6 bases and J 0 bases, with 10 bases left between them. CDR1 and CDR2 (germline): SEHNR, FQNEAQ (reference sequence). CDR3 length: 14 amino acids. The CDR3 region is CASSHFTSTDTQYF. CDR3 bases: TGTGCCAGCAGTCATTTCACTAGCACAGATACGCAGTATTTT.

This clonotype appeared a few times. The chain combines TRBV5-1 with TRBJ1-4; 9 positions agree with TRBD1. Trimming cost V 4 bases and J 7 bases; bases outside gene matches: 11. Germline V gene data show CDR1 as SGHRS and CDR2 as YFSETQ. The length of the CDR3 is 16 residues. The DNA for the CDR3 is TGCGCCAGCAGCCCAGGTCCGGGACAGGGAAGTGAAAAACTGTTTTTT. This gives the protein CASSPGPGQGSEKLFF.

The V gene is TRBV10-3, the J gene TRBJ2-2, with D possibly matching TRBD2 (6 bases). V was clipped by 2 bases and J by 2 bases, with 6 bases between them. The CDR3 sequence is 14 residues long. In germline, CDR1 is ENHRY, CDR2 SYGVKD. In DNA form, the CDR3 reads TGTGCCATCAGTGAGGCGGGAAACACCGGGGAGCTGTTTTTT. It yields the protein CAISEAGNTGELFF.

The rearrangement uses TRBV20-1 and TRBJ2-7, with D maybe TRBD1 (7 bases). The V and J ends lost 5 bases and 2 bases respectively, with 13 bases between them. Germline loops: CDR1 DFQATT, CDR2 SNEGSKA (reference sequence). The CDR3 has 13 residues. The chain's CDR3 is CSAPRDSTYEQYF. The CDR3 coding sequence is TGCAGTGCTCCGCGGGACAGCACCTACGAGCAGTACTTC.

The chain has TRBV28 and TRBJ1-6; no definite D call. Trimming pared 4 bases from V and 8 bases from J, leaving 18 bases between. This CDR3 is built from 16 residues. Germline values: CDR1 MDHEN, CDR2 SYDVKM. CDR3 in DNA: TGTGCCAGCAGTTCCCCATCGGGGAAGTCCGATTCACCCCTCCACTTT. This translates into CASSSPSGKSDSPLHF. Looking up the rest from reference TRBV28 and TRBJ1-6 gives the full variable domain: DVKVTQSSRYLVKRTGEKVFLECVQDMDHENMFWYRQDPGLGLRLIYFSYDVKMKEKGDIPEGYSVSREKKERFSLILESASTNQTSMYLCASSSPSGKSDSPLHFGNGTRLTVT.

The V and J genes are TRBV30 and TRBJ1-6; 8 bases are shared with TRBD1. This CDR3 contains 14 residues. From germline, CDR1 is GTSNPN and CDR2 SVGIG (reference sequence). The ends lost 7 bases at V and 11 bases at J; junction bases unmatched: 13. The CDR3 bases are TGTGCCTCCTCAGGGGGCTTGGGCCGGACACCCCTCCACTTT. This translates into CASSGGLGRTPLHF.

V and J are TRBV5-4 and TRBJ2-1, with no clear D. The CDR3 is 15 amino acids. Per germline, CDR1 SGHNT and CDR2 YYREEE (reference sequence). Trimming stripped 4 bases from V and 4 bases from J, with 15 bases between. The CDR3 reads CASSPPMVMYNEQFF. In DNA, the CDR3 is TGTGCCAGCAGCCCCCCCATGGTGATGTACAATGAGCAGTTCTTC.

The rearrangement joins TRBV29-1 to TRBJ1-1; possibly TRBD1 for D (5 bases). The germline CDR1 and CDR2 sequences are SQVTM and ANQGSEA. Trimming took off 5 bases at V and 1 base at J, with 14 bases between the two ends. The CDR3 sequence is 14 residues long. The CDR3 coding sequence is TGCAGCGTTAGGAGGGGTTTTAAGAACACTGAAGCTTTCTTT. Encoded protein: CSVRRGFKNTEAFF. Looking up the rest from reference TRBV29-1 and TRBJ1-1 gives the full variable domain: SAVISQKPSRDICQRGTSLTIQCQVDSQVTMMFWYRQQPGQSLTLIATANQGSEATYESGFVIDKFPISRPNLTFSTLTVSNMSPEDSSIYLCSVRRGFKNTEAFFGQGTRLTVV.

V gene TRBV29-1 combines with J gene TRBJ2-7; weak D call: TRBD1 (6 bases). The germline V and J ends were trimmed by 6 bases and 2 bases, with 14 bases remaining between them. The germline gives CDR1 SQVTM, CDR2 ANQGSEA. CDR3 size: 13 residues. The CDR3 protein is CSVNSGVTYEQYF. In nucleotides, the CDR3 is TGCAGCGTGAACTCAGGGGTTACCTACGAGCAGTACTTC.

CDR3 loop: CASSQGSDTQYF. In DNA form, the CDR3 reads TGTGCCAGCAGCCAAGGGTCAGATACGCAGTATTTT. V and J are TRBV7-9 and TRBJ2-3, with D uncertain. CDR1 is SEHNR, CDR2 FQNEAQ, per germline (reference sequence). V lost 5 bases to trimming and J lost 4 bases, with 7 bases between them. This CDR3 is built from 12 residues.

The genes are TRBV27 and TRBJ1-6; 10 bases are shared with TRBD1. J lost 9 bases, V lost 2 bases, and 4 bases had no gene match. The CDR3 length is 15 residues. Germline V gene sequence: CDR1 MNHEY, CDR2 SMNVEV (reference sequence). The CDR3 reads CASSLKGQGFSPLHF. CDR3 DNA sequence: TGTGCCAGCAGTTTAAAGGGACAGGGGTTTTCACCCCTCCACTTT.

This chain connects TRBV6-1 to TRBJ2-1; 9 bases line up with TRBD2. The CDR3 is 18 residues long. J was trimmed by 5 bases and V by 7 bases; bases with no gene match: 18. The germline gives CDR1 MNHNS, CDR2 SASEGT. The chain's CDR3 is CASNIHYRGAGGDNEQFF. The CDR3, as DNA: TGTGCCAGCAATATACACTACCGCGGAGCGGGGGGCGACAATGAGCAGTTCTTC.